What follows is one TCR beta chain and its context. Its antigen is unknown. The sample comes from a study of siplizumab effects on memory and regulatory T cells. Regarding the study as a whole: Greater diversity than memory cells seemed evident in naive T cells, which also appeared to be major alloresponse contributors. Siplizumab gave mappable alloreactive CD4+ clones an average Treg-derived fraction of approximately 69%, against over 25% in controls. Proliferating CD4+ or CD8+ clones, roughly 75-95% of them, lacked an assignable naive or memory phenotype.

J lost 7 bases, V lost 6 bases, and 6 bases had no gene match. There are 14 residues in the CDR3. Germline V lookup: CDR1 WNHNN, CDR2 SYGVQD (reference sequence). Per sample, about 10^5 TCR templates underwent assay. Here immunoSEQ multiplex PCR was the method, and the copy in TCRdb shows in-frame clones only, minus some. The table lists fewer than 110,000 clones, over 90% of them singletons, with around 12% in the top ten. The sequence was obtained from a human donor in good health. The specimen was non-Treg CD4+ T cells sorted from blood. The J gene is TRBJ2-2, the V gene TRBV10-1; 9 positions agree with TRBD1. The CDR3 loop is CASSLQGAGGELFF. The DNA for the CDR3 is TGCGCCAGCAGCCTACAGGGGGCGGGCGGGGAGCTGTTTTTT.